The 12 T cell receptor beta chains below all came from one sample that was sequenced in a study of blood T cell repertoires in COVID-19. Clones were sequenced by immunoSEQ multiplex PCR, and TCRdb holds only the in-frame ones, with some missing. Of roughly 38,000 clones listed, approximately 69% were seen once; the top ten hold roughly a tenth. Sequencing input: peripheral blood. The receptor source for this set is a man in his sixties or seventies with COVID-19, enrolled during active disease.

The DNA for the CDR3 is TGTGCCAGCAGCCCCCGAGGGCCTATGGACTATGGCTACACCTTC. Its protein is CASSPRGPMDYGYTF. V and J are TRBV7-3 and TRBJ1-2; no reliable D call. This CDR3 spans 15 amino acids. The ends were cut back, 5 bases at V and 3 bases at J, with 16 bases in the middle. The germline gives CDR1 SGHTA, CDR2 FQGTGA.

DNA for the CDR3: TGTGCCAGCAGCTTATCGGGGGGCGGGGAATATGAAAAACTGTTTTTT. This sequence encodes CASSLSGGGEYEKLFF. The chain employs TRBV7-2 and TRBJ1-4; D is perhaps TRBD1 (6 bases). Trimming removed 2 bases at V and 6 bases at J, with 16 bases between. The CDR3 length is 16 residues. Germline V CDR1 and CDR2: SGHTA, FQGNSA.

The chain couples TRBV5-5 to TRBJ1-5; perhaps TRBD1 as D (5 bases). This CDR3 comprises 15 residues. V was pared by 1 base and J by 3 bases, with 11 bases between. The V gene's germline CDR1 is SGHKS and CDR2 YYEKEE (reference sequence). CDR3 in DNA: TGTGCCAGCAGCTTGTGGCAGGGCAACAATCAGCCCCAGCATTTT. Its protein is CASSLWQGNNQPQHF.

This clone came up once. V is TRBV29-1 and J is TRBJ2-5; the D is unclear. Trimming took off 7 bases at V and 4 bases at J, with 10 bases between the two ends. CDR1 is SQVTM, CDR2 ANQGSEA, per germline. The CDR3 is made up of 11 amino acids. Written as DNA, the CDR3 is TGCAGCGCTCAGGTGGGAGAGACCCAGTACTTC. Translating it yields CSAQVGETQYF.

Only one count was recorded for this clone. The genes are TRBV10-2 and TRBJ1-5; D is unclear. Per germline, CDR1 WSHSY and CDR2 SAAADI. Trimming pared 6 bases from V and 9 bases from J, leaving 9 bases between. This CDR3 region has 11 residues. The CDR3 reads CASRGGGPQHF. For the CDR3, the DNA is TGCGCCAGCAGGGGAGGTGGGCCCCAGCATTTT.

The chain couples TRBV5-8 to TRBJ1-2; TRBD1 agrees at 8 bases. The CDR3 spans 15 residues. Germline assignment: CDR1 SGHTS and CDR2 YDEGEE. The ends lost 0 bases at V and 8 bases at J; junction bases unmatched: 9. CDR3 DNA: TGTGCCAGCAGCTTGGCCCAGACAGGGGTCGCGGGCTACACCTTC. This gives the protein CASSLAQTGVAGYTF.

V gene TRBV2 combines with J gene TRBJ2-7; 9 positions agree with TRBD1. The germline gives CDR1 SNHLY, CDR2 FYNNEI. Losses at the gene ends were 6 bases for V and 4 bases for J; bases not matched to a gene: 10. This CDR3 spans 15 amino acids. In DNA, the CDR3 is TGTGCCAGCAGGGCGTCGGGACAGGGTGCGTACGAGCAGTACTTC. Translation gives CASRASGQGAYEQYF.

The chain has TRBV4-1 and TRBJ2-7, with D tentatively TRBD1 or TRBD2 (9 bases each). Germline CDR1 is MGHRA and CDR2 is YSYEKL. Trimming cost V 0 bases and J 0 bases, with 24 bases left between them. The CDR3 extends over 20 amino acids. Here the CDR3 reads CASSQDPGTGFSGGSYEQYF. For the CDR3, the DNA is TGCGCCAGCAGCCAAGACCCCGGGACAGGGTTTAGCGGGGGCTCCTACGAGCAGTACTTC.

This clone was recorded once. The gene calls are TRBV7-6 and TRBJ1-4; a possible D gene is TRBD1 (5 bases). The germline V gene encodes CDR1 SGHVS and CDR2 FNYEAQ. CDR3 length: 15 amino acids. The ends were cut back, 5 bases at V and 6 bases at J, with 16 bases in the middle. The CDR3 sequence is CASSPRQGGYEKLFF. As DNA, the CDR3 is TGTGCCAGCAGCCCACGGCAGGGAGGTTATGAAAAACTGTTTTTT. Variable domain in full (rest from reference TRBV7-6 and TRBJ1-4): GAGVSQSPRYKVTKRGQDVALRCDPISGHVSLYWYRQALGQGPEFLTYFNYEAQQDKSGLPNDRFSAERPEGSISTLTIQRTEQRDSAMYRCASSPRQGGYEKLFFGSGTQLSVL.

This rearrangement joins TRBV7-3 to TRBJ2-2; 11 bases are shared with TRBD2. The CDR3 length is 17 residues. Germline V gene data show CDR1 as SGHTA and CDR2 as FQGTGA. V lost 5 bases, J lost 6 bases, and 11 bases stayed unmatched. CDR3 coding DNA: TGTGCCAGCAGCCCAGGAGTAGCGGGGGGGCTATCCGGGGAGCTGTTTTTT. This codes for CASSPGVAGGLSGELFF.

The rearrangement uses TRBV9 and TRBJ2-2; 9 positions match TRBD1. This CDR3 is 15 amino acids long. The junction had 2 bases not matched to a gene; V was cut back by 0 bases and J by 5 bases. Germline V CDR1 and CDR2: SGDLS, YYNGEE. CDR3 loop: CASSVEDRGTGELFF. In DNA form, the CDR3 reads TGTGCCAGCAGCGTAGAGGACAGGGGAACCGGGGAGCTGTTTTTT.

CDR3 region: CASSLAGADTQYF. The DNA for the CDR3 is TGTGCCAGCAGCTTGGCAGGGGCCGATACGCAGTATTTT. The chain employs TRBV7-3 and TRBJ2-3; weak D call: TRBD1 (6 bases). V lost 3 bases and J 6 bases, leaving 10 bases between the germline ends. Germline values: CDR1 SGHTA, CDR2 FQGTGA. This CDR3 is built from 13 residues.